The 29 T cell receptor beta chains presented below share a single source sample, sequenced in a study of cytomegalovirus exposure and HLA in healthy donors. It was with 60 Vbeta and 13 Jbeta primers that the PCR ran. The protocol was immunoSEQ multiplex PCR, while the TCRdb copy is restricted to in-frame clones and leaves out a portion. The repertoire consists of about 170,000 clones, with 60% to 85% occurring once and the leading ten covering 3% to 3.5%. What was sequenced was PBMCs. Receptors were obtained from a female donor in good health and CMV-seronegative.

The chain joins TRBV15 to TRBJ2-5; D might be TRBD1 (6 bases). CDR1 is LNHNV, CDR2 YYDKDF, per germline (reference sequence). CDR3 size: 17 residues. V lost 0 bases to trimming and J lost 1 base, with 15 bases between them. The chain's CDR3 is CATSRDNDRPPQETQYF. The CDR3 DNA reads as TGTGCCACCAGCAGAGATAACGACAGGCCGCCCCAAGAGACCCAGTACTTC.

The rearrangement joins TRBV29-1 to TRBJ1-5, with unresolved D. The CDR3 is made up of 13 amino acids. V dropped 4 bases and J dropped 0 bases, with 7 bases sitting between them. Per germline, CDR1 SQVTM and CDR2 ANQGSEA. In DNA form, the CDR3 reads TGCAGCGTTGTTCCAGATAGCAATCAGCCCCAGCATTTT. Translating it yields CSVVPDSNQPQHF.

This chain connects TRBV6-5 to TRBJ2-7; 7 positions agree with TRBD1. Germline CDR1 reads MNHEY; CDR2 reads SVGAGI. The CDR3 is 14 residues long. Trimming at V came to 5 bases and at J to 6 bases, leaving 10 bases not matched to a gene. The DNA of the CDR3 is TGTGCCAGCAGTCGTGCAGGGGGATCCAGCGAGCAGTACTTC. Translated: CASSRAGGSSEQYF.

J is TRBJ1-2 and V is TRBV28; maybe TRBD1 (6 bases). The CDR3 extends over 14 amino acids. The ends were cut back, 5 bases at V and 8 bases at J, with 18 bases in the middle. Germline V gene data show CDR1 as MDHEN and CDR2 as SYDVKM. The CDR3 sequence is CASSRPQGWEGYTF. The CDR3 region has the DNA TGTGCCAGCAGTCGACCTCAGGGGTGGGAAGGCTACACCTTC.

V and J are TRBV28 and TRBJ2-1; D remains ambiguous. With 3 bases removed from V and 12 bases from J, the gap between germline ends came to 9 bases. The CDR3 is made up of 11 amino acids. Germline-derived CDR1 and CDR2 are MDHEN and SYDVKM. The CDR3 loop reads CASSFLAAQFF. CDR3 DNA sequence: TGTGCCAGCAGTTTCCTGGCGGCGCAGTTCTTC.

The CDR3 DNA reads as TGTGCCAGCAGTTCATCCGGGACAGGAAAAACAGATACGCAGTATTTT. Amino acid sequence: CASSSSGTGKTDTQYF. The V and J genes are TRBV28 and TRBJ2-3; 8 bases are shared with TRBD1. The J segment lost 3 bases and the V segment lost 4 bases, leaving 9 bases of the junction unmatched. The CDR3 spans 16 residues. Germline CDR1 MDHEN, CDR2 SYDVKM. The full variable domain, rest sourced from reference TRBV28 and TRBJ2-3, is DVKVTQSSRYLVKRTGEKVFLECVQDMDHENMFWYRQDPGLGLRLIYFSYDVKMKEKGDIPEGYSVSREKKERFSLILESASTNQTSMYLCASSSSGTGKTDTQYFGPGTRLTVL.

V usage is TRBV20-1 and J usage is TRBJ1-2; D unclear. The ends were cut back, 3 bases at V and 10 bases at J, with 12 bases in the middle. Germline V gives CDR1 DFQATT, CDR2 SNEGSKA (reference sequence). The CDR3 is 11 amino acids. CDR3 sequence reads: CSASRPPDYTF. CDR3 DNA: TGCAGTGCTAGTCGTCCACCAGACTACACCTTC.

The chain links TRBV6-5 to TRBJ1-3; no definite D call. Trimming shortened V by 6 bases and J by 4 bases, and 10 bases separated the two germline ends. CDR3 length: 13 residues. The V gene's germline CDR1 is MNHEY and CDR2 SVGAGI. The CDR3 spells CASSPGGGNTIYF. CDR3 DNA sequence: TGTGCCAGCAGCCCCGGCGGGGGAAACACCATATATTTT.

This rearrangement joins TRBV27 to TRBJ2-6, with D tentatively TRBD2 (6 bases). Germline CDR1 reads MNHEY; CDR2 reads SMNVEV (reference sequence). Trimming pared 4 bases from V and 1 base from J, leaving 23 bases between. This CDR3 has 20 residues. DNA for the CDR3: TGTGCCAGCAGTTCCTTCGGCAGGGACTCCATTAATTCTGGGGCCAACGTCCTGACTTTC. Translated: CASSSFGRDSINSGANVLTF.

This chain joins TRBV11-2 and TRBJ2-7; TRBD2 is a possible D gene (5 bases). The germline CDR1 and CDR2 sequences are SGHAT and FQNNGV. Trimming cost V 0 bases and J 1 base, with 16 bases left between them. The CDR3 runs to 17 residues. The CDR3 sequence: CASSLEGVFASSYEQYF. The CDR3, as DNA: TGTGCCAGCAGCTTAGAGGGAGTGTTTGCTAGTTCCTACGAGCAGTACTTC.

This rearrangement joins TRBV9 to TRBJ2-1; D perhaps matches TRBD2 (6 bases). This CDR3 comprises 17 residues. Looked up from germline, CDR1 is SGDLS and CDR2 is YYNGEE. V lost 3 bases and J lost 9, with 25 bases in between. This chain's CDR3 is CASSAKPGLGYMGEQFF. The CDR3 nucleotides are TGTGCCAGCAGCGCCAAGCCGGGACTGGGATATATGGGTGAGCAGTTCTTC.

Only a few counts were recorded for this clone. The chain has TRBV28 and TRBJ2-7, with 7 bases lining up with TRBD1. The trim removed 6 bases at V and 2 bases at J, leaving 10 bases unmatched. The CDR3 loop spans 15 amino acids. Germline lookup yields CDR1 MDHEN and CDR2 SYDVKM. CDR3 loop: CASRTKQGSPYEQYF. Here the CDR3 DNA reads TGTGCCAGCAGGACCAAACAGGGGTCCCCCTACGAGCAGTACTTC.

The chain couples TRBV2 to TRBJ2-6, with 7 bases that match TRBD1. The V and J ends lost 2 bases and 0 bases, in that order; junction bases with no gene match: 13. The CDR3 has 20 residues. The germline V gene encodes CDR1 SNHLY and CDR2 FYNNEI. CDR3: CASSEYRDRALSSGANVLTF. CDR3 nucleotide sequence: TGTGCCAGCAGTGAATATCGAGACAGGGCCCTCTCCTCTGGGGCCAACGTCCTGACTTTC.

DNA for the CDR3: TGTGCCAGCAGTTCGTGGACCGGGGGGGAAAAACTGTTTTTT. Translated: CASSSWTGGEKLFF. V and J are TRBV5-8 and TRBJ1-4; possible D gene TRBD1, 5 bases. CDR3 length equals 14 residues. V dropped 5 bases and J dropped 8 bases, with 16 bases sitting between them. The V gene's germline CDR1 is SGHTS and CDR2 YDEGEE. The full variable domain, its missing parts supplied by reference TRBV5-8 and TRBJ1-4, is EAGVTQSPTHLIKTRGQQATLRCSPISGHTSVYWYQQALGLGLQFLLWYDEGEERNRGNFPPRFSGRQFPNYSSELNVNALELEDSALYLCASSSWTGGEKLFFGSGTQLSVL.

The V gene is TRBV6-5, the J gene TRBJ2-7, with 8 nucleotides matching TRBD1. V shed 0 bases and J 2 bases; nucleotides not matched to a gene: 6. This CDR3 has 16 residues. Germline values: CDR1 MNHEY, CDR2 SVGAGI. The CDR3 coding sequence is TGTGCCAGCAGTTACTCGGAGACAGGGGAGACCTACGAGCAGTACTTC. Translated: CASSYSETGETYEQYF.

The chain uses TRBV9 and TRBJ2-7, with D perhaps TRBD2 (6 bases). Germline CDR1 reads SGDLS; CDR2 reads YYNGEE. V lost 0 bases, J lost 5 bases, and 12 bases lay in between. CDR3 length equals 14 residues. CDR3 nucleotide sequence: TGTGCCAGCAGCGTAGACGGGGAGGAGGACGAGCAGTACTTC. It is translated as CASSVDGEEDEQYF.

The chain is built from TRBV15 and TRBJ2-7, with 9 bases identical to TRBD2. The CDR3 runs to 17 residues. Germline CDR1 LNHNV, CDR2 YYDKDF (reference sequence). The trim removed 0 bases at V and 7 bases at J, leaving 13 bases unmatched. CDR3 loop: CATSRDLGSSGTREQYF. CDR3 bases: TGTGCCACCAGCAGAGATCTAGGGTCTAGCGGGACTAGGGAGCAGTACTTC.

The V gene is TRBV28, the J gene TRBJ2-2; D possibly corresponds to TRBD2 (6 bases). V was clipped by 7 bases and J by 4 bases, with 22 bases between them. The germline V gene has CDR1 MDHEN and CDR2 SYDVKM. CDR3 size: 17 residues. This chain's CDR3 is CASKIGRRDHITGELFF. The CDR3, as DNA: TGTGCCAGCAAGATCGGCCGGCGGGACCACATCACCGGGGAGCTGTTTTTT.

The chain has TRBV7-9 and TRBJ1-2, with no clear D. Germline V gene sequence: CDR1 SEHNR, CDR2 FQNEAQ (reference sequence). This CDR3 has 15 residues. Trimming pared 4 bases from V and 5 bases from J, leaving 17 bases between. CDR3 region: CASSSVADSAYGYTF. CDR3 in DNA: TGTGCCAGCAGCTCGGTGGCAGACTCTGCTTATGGCTACACCTTC. Full variable domain (missing parts from reference TRBV7-9 and TRBJ1-2): DTGVSQNPRHKITKRGQNVTFRCDPISEHNRLYWYRQTLGQGPEFLTYFQNEAQLEKSRLLSDRFSAERPKGSFSTLEIQRTEQGDSAMYLCASSSVADSAYGYTFGSGTRLTVV.

CDR3 nucleotide sequence: TGTGCCTGGAGTGTACAAGGGGCCGGGCAGTACTTC. This gives the protein CAWSVQGAGQYF. This chain joins TRBV30 and TRBJ2-7, with D possibly matching TRBD1 (5 bases). Trimming cost V 0 bases and J 9 bases, with 12 bases left between them. The length of the CDR3 is 12 residues. CDR1 and CDR2 from the germline V gene are GTSNPN and SVGIG (reference sequence). The full variable domain, with the rest looked up from reference TRBV30 and TRBJ2-7, is SQTIHQWPATLVQPVGSPLSLECTVEGTSNPNLYWYRQAAGRGLQLLFYSVGIGQISSEVPQNLSASRPQDRQFILSSKKLLLSDSGFYLCAWSVQGAGQYFGPGTRLTVT.

V is TRBV7-9 and J is TRBJ1-1; 7 bases map to TRBD1. Germline lookup yields CDR1 SEHNR and CDR2 FQNEAQ (reference sequence). The CDR3 runs 12 residues. The trim removed 6 bases at V and 8 bases at J, leaving 6 bases unmatched. The CDR3 sequence: CASRSGGFEAFF. The CDR3 coding sequence is TGTGCCAGCAGATCAGGGGGATTCGAAGCTTTCTTT.

V is TRBV30 and J is TRBJ1-5; D not resolved. CDR1 GTSNPN and CDR2 SVGIG come from the germline V gene (reference sequence). Between the trimmed V and J ends, which lost 2 bases and 1 base, there was a span of 9 bases. The CDR3 totals 14 residues. Here the CDR3 reads CAWSRGQSNQPQHF. In nucleotides, the CDR3 is TGTGCCTGGAGTCGAGGGCAGAGCAATCAGCCCCAGCATTTT.

The rearrangement uses TRBV30 and TRBJ1-6; D is uncertain. Trimming left V 3 bases short and J 6 bases short, with 15 bases between. Germline CDR1 and CDR2: GTSNPN and SVGIG (reference sequence). The CDR3 sequence is 15 residues long. CDR3 residues: CAWRGRQTPNSPLHF. The CDR3 DNA sequence: TGTGCCTGGAGGGGGAGGCAGACCCCTAATTCACCCCTCCACTTT.

The chain is built from TRBV9 and TRBJ2-2; D is unresolved. The ends were cut back, 6 bases at V and 0 bases at J, with 12 bases in the middle. Germline V gene lookup returns CDR1 SGDLS and CDR2 YYNGEE. The CDR3 length is 15 residues. CDR3 sequence reads: CASTPEVANTGELFF. CDR3 DNA: TGTGCCAGCACCCCAGAAGTGGCGAACACCGGGGAGCTGTTTTTT.

The gene calls are TRBV7-9 and TRBJ1-6; 8 nucleotides align to TRBD1. This CDR3 is built from 15 residues. CDR1 and CDR2 from the germline V gene are SEHNR and FQNEAQ (reference sequence). The V segment lost 5 bases and the J segment 6 bases; nucleotides outside the gene matches: 6. The CDR3 sequence: CASSHRDRLNSPLHF. The CDR3 DNA reads as TGTGCCAGCAGCCACCGGGACAGGCTTAATTCACCCCTCCACTTT. Based on the CDR3 plus reference TRBV7-9 and TRBJ1-6, the full variable domain is DTGVSQNPRHKITKRGQNVTFRCDPISEHNRLYWYRQTLGQGPEFLTYFQNEAQLEKSRLLSDRFSAERPKGSFSTLEIQRTEQGDSAMYLCASSHRDRLNSPLHFGNGTRLTVT.

This clone was seen only a few times. The chain joins TRBV7-2 to TRBJ2-1; 7 positions match TRBD2. V lost 4 bases and J lost 3; bases outside the gene matches: 12. Germline CDR1 SGHTA, CDR2 FQGNSA. The CDR3 spans 17 residues. The CDR3: CASSSPSGGGLYNEQFF. CDR3 in DNA: TGTGCCAGCAGCTCACCCTCTGGCGGGGGTCTCTACAATGAGCAGTTCTTC.

J is TRBJ2-3 and V is TRBV7-3; TRBD1 might be the D (6 bases). This CDR3 has 15 residues. In germline, CDR1 is SGHTA, CDR2 FQGTGA. The V end was cut by 5 bases, the J end by 6 bases, with 18 bases between. In DNA form, the CDR3 reads TGTGCCAGCAGCCTACGACAGGTTATTGGGGATACGCAGTATTTT. This sequence encodes CASSLRQVIGDTQYF.

There are a few counts of this clone. J is TRBJ1-2 and V is TRBV29-1, with a weak D call TRBD1 (5 bases). Germline CDR1 is SQVTM and CDR2 is ANQGSEA. Trimming took off 4 bases at V and 3 bases at J, with 12 bases between the two ends. This CDR3 region has 13 residues. The CDR3, as DNA: TGCAGCGTTGTGGGTTCCAGGGACTATGGCTACACCTTC. Its protein product is CSVVGSRDYGYTF.

The chain uses TRBV5-1 and TRBJ2-5; the match to TRBD2 covers 11 bases. V lost 7 bases to trimming and J lost 4 bases; unmatched junction nucleotides: 9. Germline loops: CDR1 SGHRS, CDR2 YFSETQ. CDR3 length equals 15 residues. CDR3 nucleotide sequence: TGCGCCAGCTCCGGGACTAGCGGAAAGAGAGAGACCCAGTACTTC. Translated, it gives CASSGTSGKRETQYF.